This T cell receptor beta chain comes out of a study of low-dose radiotherapy and immunotherapy resistance in tumors. Study background: A dose of 1 Gy per fraction every two weeks went to Cohort 2, totaling 13 Gy over 26 weeks. With cycle 1 day 1 as the start, patients took oral aspirin 300 mg daily for four cycles. Alpha- and beta-chain coverage of first-strand cDNA came from TRAV- and TRBV-specific primers.

This clonotype was counted at least ten times. Noted time point: before trial treatment. Every donor was treated with nivolumab, ipilimumab, aspirin, low-dose cyclophosphamide and also low-dose radiotherapy. Both a constant-region primer and a V-primer adapter served to amplify TCRs across 20 to 25 PCR cycles. TCRdb re-analysed the reads in MiXCR, keeping a single row per CDR3 protein. Seen here are approximately 47,000 distinct CDR3 sequences, about 11% observed once, and the top ten hold approximately 6.2%. Germline V gene lookup returns CDR1 MGHDK and CDR2 SYGVNS. V lost 0 bases and J lost 8, with 8 bases in between. This CDR3 is 13 amino acids long.

This receptor was obtained from a female donor with ovarian cancer. The sample in question was PBMCs, obtained before treatment. The chain has TRBV25-1 and TRBJ2-1, with D tentatively TRBD2 (5 bases). The chain's CDR3 is CASSEYEGDEQFF. The DNA of the CDR3 is TGTGCCAGCAGTGAATATGAGGGAGATGAGCAGTTCTTC. Filled out from reference TRBV25-1 and TRBJ2-1, the complete variable domain reads EADIYQTPRYLVIGTGKKITLECSQTMGHDKMYWYQQDPGMELHLIHYSYGVNSTEKGDLSSESTVSRIRTEHFPLTLESARPSHTSQYLCASSEYEGDEQFFGPGTRLTVL.